Below are 32 T cell receptor beta chains sequenced from a single sample in a study of blood T cell repertoires in COVID-19. Data came from immunoSEQ multiplex PCR; TCRdb stores just in-frame clones and leaves some out. The sample lists about 150,000 clones; around 85% were seen once. Material for sequencing was peripheral blood. Every receptor here comes from a man aged 55 to 69 with COVID-19, enrolled during active disease.

The chain carries TRBV7-9 and TRBJ1-1; 9 bases are a match to TRBD1. The CDR3 is 14 residues long. Per the germline V gene, CDR1 is SEHNR and CDR2 is FQNEAQ (reference sequence). V shed 5 bases, J shed 7 bases, and the junction held 8 bases outside the gene matches. The CDR3 DNA follows: TGTGCCAGCAGCCTAGACAGGGGGTATGGTGAAGCTTTCTTT. The encoded protein is CASSLDRGYGEAFF.

The chain combines TRBV2 with TRBJ1-1; the match to TRBD1 covers 7 bases. The CDR3 spans 15 residues. Germline values: CDR1 SNHLY, CDR2 FYNNEI. J was trimmed by 11 bases and V by 8 bases; bases with no gene match: 20. DNA of the CDR3: TGTGCCAGCGTTCCGGAGGGGACAGTCGGTTCTGGGGCTTTCTTT. Translated, it gives CASVPEGTVGSGAFF.

This clone was observed once. The chain recombines TRBV29-1 with TRBJ2-7; tentatively, D is TRBD1 (6 bases). Per the germline V gene, CDR1 is SQVTM and CDR2 is ANQGSEA. The CDR3 extends over 14 amino acids. Trimming pared 5 bases from V and 1 base from J, leaving 15 bases between. In DNA form, the CDR3 reads TGCAGCGTTTACAGGGTCGGGGTTTCCTACGAGCAGTACTTC. This sequence encodes CSVYRVGVSYEQYF.

This clone has a handful of counts. This chain joins TRBV3-1 (or the pseudogene TRBV3-2) and TRBJ1-4; D uncertain. The CDR3 length is 16 residues. Trimming pared 0 bases from V and 2 bases from J, leaving 10 bases between. From germline, CDR1 is LGHDT and CDR2 YNNKEL (reference sequence). The CDR3 loop reads CASSQEEGGTNEKLFF. CDR3 DNA: TGTGCCAGCAGCCAAGAAGAGGGAGGGACTAATGAAAAACTGTTTTTT.

The chain recombines TRBV5-1 with TRBJ2-3; unclear D gene. This CDR3 is 15 amino acids long. Germline-derived CDR1 and CDR2 are SGHRS and YFSETQ. Trimming took 6 bases from V and 1 from J, leaving 15 bases between them. CDR3 DNA sequence: TGCGCCAGCAAAAAGATTGGAGAGGGCACAGATACGCAGTATTTT. Amino acids: CASKKIGEGTDTQYF.

This chain uses TRBV7-8 with TRBJ1-3; no clear D. Between the trimmed V and J ends, which lost 2 bases and 0 bases, there was a span of 11 bases. CDR3 length: 16 residues. Germline V CDR1 and CDR2: SGHVS, FQNEAQ. CDR3 nucleotide sequence: TGTGCCAGCAGCTTACGCGGGGTGGACTCTGGAAACACCATATATTTT. It codes for CASSLRGVDSGNTIYF.

The chain recombines TRBV5-1 with TRBJ1-5; 7 nucleotides line up with TRBD1. This CDR3 comprises 15 residues. CDR1 SGHRS and CDR2 YFSETQ come from the germline V gene. With 4 bases clipped from V and 7 bases from J, the junction kept 11 bases outside the gene matches. DNA of the CDR3: TGCGCCAGCAGCCCGGGGGCAGGGACAGTACAGCCCCAGCATTTT. Translated, it gives CASSPGAGTVQPQHF.

The chain has TRBV7-2 and TRBJ1-6; D gene uncertain. CDR1 SGHTA and CDR2 FQGNSA come from the germline V gene. The CDR3 contains 16 residues. V dropped 4 bases and J dropped 6 bases, with 16 bases sitting between them. The CDR3: CASSSGGGFSNSPLHF. Written as DNA, the CDR3 is TGTGCCAGCAGCTCAGGAGGAGGGTTCAGTAATTCACCCCTCCACTTT.

The chain uses TRBV6-2 or TRBV6-3 and TRBJ2-1; D possibly corresponds to TRBD1 (5 bases). CDR1 MNHEY and CDR2 SVGEGT come from the germline V gene. Trimming cost V 4 bases and J 7 bases, with 14 bases left between them. CDR3 length equals 14 residues. CDR3 in amino acids: CASSFRETVNEQFF. CDR3 DNA sequence: TGTGCCAGCAGTTTTCGAGAGACAGTAAATGAGCAGTTCTTC.

The chain joins TRBV18 to TRBJ1-1, with a tentative D call TRBD1 (6 bases). The CDR3 runs to 12 residues. V shed 4 bases and J shed 5 bases, with 8 bases lying between them. Germline V gene lookup returns CDR1 KGHSH and CDR2 LQKENI. The CDR3 protein is CASSRQDTEAFF. As DNA, the CDR3 is TGTGCCAGCTCACGACAGGATACTGAAGCTTTCTTT. Full variable domain (rest looked up from reference TRBV18 and TRBJ1-1): NAGVMQNPRHLVRRRGQEARLRCSPMKGHSHVYWYRQLPEEGLKFMVYLQKENIIDESGMPKERFSAEFPKEGPSILRIQQVVRGDSAAYFCASSRQDTEAFFGQGTRLTVV.

V usage is TRBV4-2 and J usage is TRBJ2-7; D possibly corresponds to TRBD1 (6 bases). V shed 0 bases and J shed 2 bases, with 11 bases lying between them. Germline V gene sequence: CDR1 LGHNA, CDR2 YNFKEQ. The CDR3 consists of 15 residues. The CDR3 DNA is TGTGCCAGCAGCCAAGATCGGGCAGGGGCCTACGAGCAGTACTTC. Translated: CASSQDRAGAYEQYF.

The chain uses TRBV4-2 and TRBJ2-7; unclear D gene. V was shortened by 0 bases and J by 7 bases, with 13 bases between the two germline ends. Germline values: CDR1 LGHNA, CDR2 YNFKEQ. The CDR3 consists of 14 residues. CDR3 amino acids: CASSQDTEQLEQYF. CDR3 coding DNA: TGTGCCAGCAGCCAAGATACAGAGCAGTTGGAGCAGTACTTC.

With regard to this clone: The sample contains more than one DNA sequence encoding this CDR3. The chain carries TRBV7-3 and TRBJ2-1; 12 positions agree with TRBD2. This CDR3 is built from 15 residues. Germline V lookup: CDR1 SGHTA, CDR2 FQGTGA. Trimming took 5 bases from V and 7 from J; bases not matched to a gene: 6. The CDR3, as DNA: TGTGCCAGCAGCCCACTAGCGGGGGGACTAAATGAGCAGTTCTTC. Residues: CASSPLAGGLNEQFF.

The V gene is TRBV7-2, the J gene TRBJ1-1; D is perhaps TRBD1 (6 bases). From germline, CDR1 is SGHTA and CDR2 FQGNSA. The CDR3 is 14 residues long. The V end lost 5 bases, the J end lost 1 base, and 11 bases lay between the germline ends. The DNA of the CDR3 is TGTGCCAGCAGCCACGGGACAAGGAACACTGAAGCTTTCTTT. Translation: CASSHGTRNTEAFF.

J is TRBJ1-2 and V is TRBV5-6; 9 positions agree with TRBD1. This CDR3 is built from 17 residues. V trimming: 2 bases; J trimming: 0 bases; junction bases outside the gene matches: 8. Germline V gene lookup returns CDR1 SGHDT and CDR2 YYEEEE. The CDR3 DNA follows: TGTGCCAGCAGCTTACCCGGGACAGGGAAGTCTAACTATGGCTACACCTTC. Encoded protein: CASSLPGTGKSNYGYTF.

This chain links TRBV7-2 with TRBJ1-2, with D uncertain. The CDR3 consists of 13 residues. Germline loops: CDR1 SGHTA, CDR2 FQGNSA. Trimming took off 1 base at V and 8 bases at J, with 11 bases between the two ends. CDR3 in amino acids: CASSLEGGRGYTF. For the CDR3, the DNA is TGTGCCAGCAGCTTAGAGGGAGGGCGAGGCTACACCTTC. The entire variable domain, with the rest obtained from reference TRBV7-2 and TRBJ1-2, is as follows: GAGVSQSPSNKVTEKGKDVELRCDPISGHTALYWYRQSLGQGLEFLIYFQGNSAPDKSGLPSDRFSAERTGGSVSTLTIQRTQQEDSAVYLCASSLEGGRGYTFGSGTRLTVV.

This clone is a singleton in its sample. The V call is TRBV7-9, the J call TRBJ1-2; 7 bases align to TRBD1. This CDR3 region has 16 residues. Trimming cost V 4 bases and J 2 bases; bases outside gene matches: 10. The germline CDR1 and CDR2 sequences are SEHNR and FQNEAQ (reference sequence). CDR3 in amino acids: CASSSSHRGPNYGYTF. CDR3 bases: TGTGCCAGCAGCTCGAGCCACAGGGGCCCGAACTATGGCTACACCTTC.

This chain uses TRBV30 with TRBJ1-6, with 9 bases that match TRBD1. From germline, CDR1 is GTSNPN and CDR2 SVGIG (reference sequence). CDR3 size: 16 residues. V dropped 5 bases and J dropped 8; count of bases not matched to a gene: 13. The CDR3, as DNA: TGTGCCTGGGGGGAACAGGGGGCCGGATGGGATTCACCCCTCCACTTT. It is translated as CAWGEQGAGWDSPLHF.

The V call is TRBV6-5, the J call TRBJ1-2, with D perhaps TRBD1 (5 bases). The CDR3 is 14 residues long. CDR1 and CDR2 (germline): MNHEY, SVGAGI. Between the trimmed V and J ends, which lost 1 base and 3 bases, there was a span of 9 bases. CDR3 residues: CASSYLGGDYGYTF. The CDR3 DNA reads TGTGCCAGCAGTTACTTGGGGGGTGACTATGGCTACACCTTC.

This clone is a singleton in its sample. This chain connects TRBV5-1 to TRBJ1-5; 10 nucleotides align to TRBD1. This CDR3 is 14 amino acids long. The trim removed 4 bases at V and 8 bases at J, leaving 6 bases unmatched. Per the germline V gene, CDR1 is SGHRS and CDR2 is YFSETQ. CDR3 residues: CASSAGQGNEPQHF. The DNA of the CDR3 is TGCGCCAGCAGCGCGGGACAGGGGAATGAGCCCCAGCATTTT.

The chain carries TRBV11-2 and TRBJ1-5, with 7 bases fitting TRBD1. The CDR3 sequence is 14 residues long. V dropped 4 bases and J dropped 15; count of bases not matched to a gene: 15. CDR1 is SGHAT, CDR2 FQNNGV, per germline. CDR3 amino acids: CASSSQQGPGVLHF. Here the CDR3 DNA reads TGTGCCAGCAGCTCGCAACAGGGGCCAGGAGTCTTGCATTTT. The full variable domain, rest sourced from reference TRBV11-2 and TRBJ1-5, is EAGVAQSPRYKIIEKRQSVAFWCNPISGHATLYWYQQILGQGPKLLIQFQNNGVVDDSQLPKDRFSAERLKGVDSTLKIQPAKLEDSAVYLCASSSQQGPGVLHFGDGTRLSIL.

J is TRBJ2-6 and V is TRBV27; D unresolved. Germline CDR1 is MNHEY and CDR2 is SMNVEV (reference sequence). V gave up 0 bases and J gave up 4 bases, with 7 bases separating them. CDR3 length: 15 amino acids. The CDR3 nucleotides read TGTGCCAGCAGTTTATCCCGTGTCGGGGCCAACGTCCTGACTTTC. Translation: CASSLSRVGANVLTF.

In nucleotides, the CDR3 is TGTGCCAGCAGCTTAGATCAGGGGTTCGACAATGAGCAGTTCTTC. This encodes CASSLDQGFDNEQFF. V is TRBV11-3 and J is TRBJ2-1; TRBD1 might be the D (6 bases). The germline gives CDR1 SGHNT, CDR2 YENEEA. V lost 0 bases to trimming and J lost 5 bases, with 11 bases between them. The CDR3 length is 15 residues. Drawing the rest from reference TRBV11-3 and TRBJ2-1, the complete variable domain is EAGVVQSPRYKIIEKKQPVAFWCNPISGHNTLYWYLQNLGQGPELLIRYENEEAVDDSQLPKDRFSAERLKGVDSTLKIQPAELGDSAVYLCASSLDQGFDNEQFFGPGTRLTVL.

The chain recombines TRBV24-1 with TRBJ2-6; D gene unclear. CDR1 is KGHDR, CDR2 SFDVKD, per germline. The CDR3 runs 12 residues. The germline V and J ends were trimmed by 0 bases and 15 bases, with 8 bases remaining between them. The CDR3 DNA reads TGTGCCACCAGTGATTTGGGCAGAGGCCTGACTTTC. This codes for CATSDLGRGLTF.

The V gene is TRBV5-4, the J gene TRBJ1-1, with D uncertain. Germline V gene sequence: CDR1 SGHNT, CDR2 YYREEE (reference sequence). The CDR3 loop spans 13 amino acids. The V gene lost 5 bases and the J gene lost 3 bases, with 11 bases spanning the gap. The CDR3 here is CASSGEGYTEAFF. The CDR3 region has the DNA TGTGCCAGCAGTGGAGAGGGCTACACTGAAGCTTTCTTT.

The gene calls are TRBV9 and TRBJ1-1; D is ambiguous. The CDR3 loop spans 13 amino acids. CDR1 is SGDLS, CDR2 YYNGEE, per germline. The germline V and J ends were trimmed by 0 bases and 1 base, with 4 bases remaining between them. CDR3 nucleotides: TGTGCCAGCAGCGTAGATCAGAACACTGAAGCTTTCTTT. Translation: CASSVDQNTEAFF.

CDR3 amino acids: CASSQYGGPGNTIYF. The DNA for the CDR3 is TGTGCCAGCAGCCAATACGGGGGACCTGGAAACACCATATATTTT. This rearrangement joins TRBV16 to TRBJ1-3; D might be TRBD1 (5 bases). Germline assignment: CDR1 KGHSY and CDR2 FQNENV. The V end was cut by 1 base, the J end by 2 bases, with 9 bases between. The CDR3 sequence is 15 residues long.

This clone was seen a few times. At one end, the junction sequence differs from germline, possibly due to a read error. The V and J genes are TRBV3-1 (or the pseudogene TRBV3-2) and TRBJ2-7; 7 nucleotides align to TRBD1. This CDR3 has 12 amino acids. CDR1 and CDR2 (germline): LGHDT, YNNKEL (reference sequence). The CDR3 protein is CASRYRGDLLEF. In nucleotides, the CDR3 is TGTGCCAGCAGGTACAGGGGCGACCTTTTAGAGTTC.

V gene TRBV12-3 or TRBV12-4 combines with J gene TRBJ2-5, with TRBD1 identical over 9 bases. This CDR3 contains 13 residues. The junction had 3 bases not matched to a gene; V was cut back by 6 bases and J by 4 bases. The CDR3 sequence is CASRTGGRETQYF. The CDR3, as DNA: TGTGCCAGCAGGACAGGGGGAAGAGAGACCCAGTACTTC.

The genes are TRBV27 and TRBJ1-5; 8 nucleotides align to TRBD1. The CDR3 extends over 15 amino acids. Trimming took 1 base from V and 3 from J; bases not matched to a gene: 2. CDR1 MNHEY and CDR2 SMNVEV come from the germline V gene (reference sequence). As DNA, the CDR3 is TGTGCCAGCAGTTTATGGGGACAGGACAATCAGCCCCAGCATTTT. The encoded protein is CASSLWGQDNQPQHF.

This clone was seen only a few times. V usage is TRBV7-2 and J usage is TRBJ1-1; 9 bases line up with TRBD1. In germline, CDR1 is SGHTA, CDR2 FQGNSA. Trimming took 0 bases from V and 4 from J; bases not matched to a gene: 6. The CDR3 length is 16 residues. CDR3 amino acids: CASSLAFTGGGTEAFF. The CDR3, as DNA: TGTGCCAGCAGCTTAGCCTTTACAGGGGGCGGCACTGAAGCTTTCTTT.

The rearrangement uses TRBV7-6 and TRBJ2-1; TRBD2 aligns across 7 bases. Germline loops: CDR1 SGHVS, CDR2 FNYEAQ. Germline trimming cut 1 base from V and 4 bases from J; bases unmatched to any gene: 7. The CDR3 length is 16 residues. CDR3 amino acids: CASSLDLGGDYNEQFF. The CDR3 DNA reads TGTGCCAGCAGCTTAGATCTGGGAGGGGATTACAATGAGCAGTTCTTC.